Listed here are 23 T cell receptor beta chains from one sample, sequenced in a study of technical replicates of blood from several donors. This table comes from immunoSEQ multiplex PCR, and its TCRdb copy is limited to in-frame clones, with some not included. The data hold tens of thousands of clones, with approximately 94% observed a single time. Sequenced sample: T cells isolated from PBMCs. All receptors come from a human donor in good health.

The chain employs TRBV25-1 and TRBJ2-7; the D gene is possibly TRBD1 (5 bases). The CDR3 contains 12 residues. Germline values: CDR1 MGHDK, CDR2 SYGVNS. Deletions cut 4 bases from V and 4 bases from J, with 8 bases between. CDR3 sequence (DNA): TGTGCCAGCAGTGCGACAGAATACGAGCAGTACTTC. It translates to CASSATEYEQYF.

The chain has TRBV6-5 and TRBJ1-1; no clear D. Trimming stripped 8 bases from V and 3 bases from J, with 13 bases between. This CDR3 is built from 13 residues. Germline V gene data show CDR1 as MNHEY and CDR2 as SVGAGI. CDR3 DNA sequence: TGTGCCAGCCGCTCCTATCGGGACACTGAAGCTTTCTTT. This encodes CASRSYRDTEAFF.

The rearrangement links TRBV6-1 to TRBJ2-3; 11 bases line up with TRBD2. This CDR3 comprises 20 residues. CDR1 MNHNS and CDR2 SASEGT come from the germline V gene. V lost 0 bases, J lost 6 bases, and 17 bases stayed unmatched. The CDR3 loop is CASSEAYRVLLAGEEDTQYF. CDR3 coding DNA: TGTGCCAGCAGTGAAGCTTACAGGGTACTACTAGCGGGAGAGGAGGATACGCAGTATTTT.

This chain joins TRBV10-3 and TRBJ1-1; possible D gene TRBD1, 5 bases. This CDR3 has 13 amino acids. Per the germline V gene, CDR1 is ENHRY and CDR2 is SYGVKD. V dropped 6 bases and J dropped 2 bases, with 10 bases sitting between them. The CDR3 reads CAISLDRNTEAFF. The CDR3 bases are TGTGCCATCAGCCTTGACAGAAACACTGAAGCTTTCTTT.

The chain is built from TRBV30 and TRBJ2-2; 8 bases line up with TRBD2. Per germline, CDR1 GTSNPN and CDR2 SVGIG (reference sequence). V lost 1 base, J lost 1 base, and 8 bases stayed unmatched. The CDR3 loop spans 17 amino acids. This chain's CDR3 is CAWSGPWAGGNTGELFF. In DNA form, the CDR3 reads TGTGCCTGGAGTGGCCCCTGGGCGGGAGGGAACACCGGGGAGCTGTTTTTT.

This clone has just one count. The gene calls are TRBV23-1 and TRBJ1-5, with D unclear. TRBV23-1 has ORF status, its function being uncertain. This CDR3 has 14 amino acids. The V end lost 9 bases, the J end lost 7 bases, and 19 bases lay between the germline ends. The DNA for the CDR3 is TGCGCCAGGCAAGACAATGGCTTGAAGCAGCCCCAGCATTTT. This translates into CARQDNGLKQPQHF.

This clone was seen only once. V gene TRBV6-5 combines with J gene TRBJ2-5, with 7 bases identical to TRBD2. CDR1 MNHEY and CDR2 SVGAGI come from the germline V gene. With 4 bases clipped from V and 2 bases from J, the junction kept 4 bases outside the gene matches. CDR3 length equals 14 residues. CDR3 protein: CASSLTSEQETQYF. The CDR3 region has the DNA TGTGCCAGCAGTTTAACTAGCGAACAAGAGACCCAGTACTTC.

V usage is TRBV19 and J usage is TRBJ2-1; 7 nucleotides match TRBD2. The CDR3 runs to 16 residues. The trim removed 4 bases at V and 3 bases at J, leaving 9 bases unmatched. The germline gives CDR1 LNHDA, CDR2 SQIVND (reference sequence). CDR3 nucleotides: TGTGCCAGTAGTAACCCCCTCCGCGGGAGCTACAATGAGCAGTTCTTC. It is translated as CASSNPLRGSYNEQFF.

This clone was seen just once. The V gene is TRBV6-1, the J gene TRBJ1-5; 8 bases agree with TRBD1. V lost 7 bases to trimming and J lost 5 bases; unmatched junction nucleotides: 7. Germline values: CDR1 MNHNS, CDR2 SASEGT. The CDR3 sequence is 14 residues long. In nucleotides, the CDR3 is TGTGCCAGCATTAGGGGACAGGATCATCAGCCCCAGCATTTT. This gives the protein CASIRGQDHQPQHF.

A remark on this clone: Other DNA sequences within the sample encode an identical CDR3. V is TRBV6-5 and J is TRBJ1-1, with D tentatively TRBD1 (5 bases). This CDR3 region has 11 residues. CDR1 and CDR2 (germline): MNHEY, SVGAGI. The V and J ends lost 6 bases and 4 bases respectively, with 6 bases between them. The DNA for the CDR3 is TGTGCCAGCAGGGGGGGCACTGAAGCTTTCTTT. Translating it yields CASRGGTEAFF.

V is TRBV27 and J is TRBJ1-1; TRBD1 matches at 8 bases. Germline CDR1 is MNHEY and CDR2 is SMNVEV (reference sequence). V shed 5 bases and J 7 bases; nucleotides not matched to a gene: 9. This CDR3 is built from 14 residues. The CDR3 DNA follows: TGTGCCAGCAGTACCGGACAGGGTTGGAATGAAGCTTTCTTT. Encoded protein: CASSTGQGWNEAFF.

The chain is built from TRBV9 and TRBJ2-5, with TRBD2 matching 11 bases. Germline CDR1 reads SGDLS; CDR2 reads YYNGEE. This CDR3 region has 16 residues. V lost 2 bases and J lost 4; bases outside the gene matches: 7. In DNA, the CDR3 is TGTGCCAGCAGCGTGGGGACTAGCGGAGGGGGAGAGACCCAGTACTTC. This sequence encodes CASSVGTSGGGETQYF.

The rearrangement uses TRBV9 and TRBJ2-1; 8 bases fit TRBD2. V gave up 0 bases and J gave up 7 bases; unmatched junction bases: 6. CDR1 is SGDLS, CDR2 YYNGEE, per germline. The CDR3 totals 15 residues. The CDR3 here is CASSVVAGYLNEQFF. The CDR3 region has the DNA TGTGCCAGCAGCGTAGTAGCGGGGTACTTAAATGAGCAGTTCTTC.

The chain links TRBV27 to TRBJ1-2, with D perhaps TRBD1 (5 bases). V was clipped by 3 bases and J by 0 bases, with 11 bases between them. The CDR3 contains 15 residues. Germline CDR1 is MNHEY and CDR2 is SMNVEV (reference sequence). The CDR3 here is CASSFGHTANYGYTF. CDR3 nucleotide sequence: TGTGCCAGCAGTTTCGGACATACAGCTAACTATGGCTACACCTTC.

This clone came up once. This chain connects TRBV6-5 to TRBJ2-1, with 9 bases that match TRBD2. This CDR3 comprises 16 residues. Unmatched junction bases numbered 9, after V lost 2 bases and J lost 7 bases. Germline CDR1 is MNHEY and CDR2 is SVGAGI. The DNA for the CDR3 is TGTGCCAGCAGTTACGCCATGATAGCGGGAGAAAATGAGCAGTTCTTC. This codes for CASSYAMIAGENEQFF.

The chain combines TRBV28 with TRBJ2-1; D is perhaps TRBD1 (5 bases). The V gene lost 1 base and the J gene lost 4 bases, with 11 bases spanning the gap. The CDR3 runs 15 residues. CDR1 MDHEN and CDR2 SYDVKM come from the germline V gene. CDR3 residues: CASSLYAGLYNEQFF. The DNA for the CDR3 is TGTGCCAGCAGTTTATACGCAGGGTTATACAATGAGCAGTTCTTC.

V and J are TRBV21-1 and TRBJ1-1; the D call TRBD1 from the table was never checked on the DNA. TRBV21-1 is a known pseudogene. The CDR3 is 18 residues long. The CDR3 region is CASSKEGRQVFLNTEAFF. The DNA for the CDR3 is TGTGCCAGCAGCAAAGAAGGCAGGCAGGTTTTCCTGAACACTGAAGCTTTCTTT.

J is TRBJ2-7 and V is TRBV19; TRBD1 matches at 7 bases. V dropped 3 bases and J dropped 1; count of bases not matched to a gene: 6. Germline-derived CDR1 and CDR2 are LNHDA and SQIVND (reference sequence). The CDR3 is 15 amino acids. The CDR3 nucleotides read TGTGCCAGTAGTATTTACGGGACAGCATCCTACGAGCAGTACTTC. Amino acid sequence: CASSIYGTASYEQYF.

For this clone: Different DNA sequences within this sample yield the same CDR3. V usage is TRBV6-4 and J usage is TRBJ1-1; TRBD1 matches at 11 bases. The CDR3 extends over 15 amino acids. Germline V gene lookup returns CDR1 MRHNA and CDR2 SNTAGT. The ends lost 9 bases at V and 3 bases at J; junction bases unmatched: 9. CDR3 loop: CARRRTGGNDTEAFF. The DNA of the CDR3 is TGTGCCAGGAGGAGGACAGGGGGCAACGACACTGAAGCTTTCTTT.

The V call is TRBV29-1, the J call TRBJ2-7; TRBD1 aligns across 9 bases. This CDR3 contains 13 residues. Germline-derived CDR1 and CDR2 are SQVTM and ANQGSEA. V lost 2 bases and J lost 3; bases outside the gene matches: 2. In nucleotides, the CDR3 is TGCAGCGTTGAAATGACAGGGGGCTACGAGCAGTACTTC. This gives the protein CSVEMTGGYEQYF.

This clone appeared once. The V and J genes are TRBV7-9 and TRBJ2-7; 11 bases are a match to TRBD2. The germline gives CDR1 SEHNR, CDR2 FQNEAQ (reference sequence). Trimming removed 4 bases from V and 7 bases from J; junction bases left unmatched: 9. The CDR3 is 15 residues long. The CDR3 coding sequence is TGTGCCAGCAGCTCGCTACTAGCGGGGGCAAGGGAGCAGTACTTC. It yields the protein CASSSLLAGAREQYF.

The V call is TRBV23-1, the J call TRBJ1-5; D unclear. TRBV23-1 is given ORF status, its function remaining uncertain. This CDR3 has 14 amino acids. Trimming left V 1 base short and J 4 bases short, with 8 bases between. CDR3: CASSQLGGNQPQHF. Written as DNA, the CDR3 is TGCGCCAGCAGTCAATTAGGAGGAAATCAGCCCCAGCATTTT.

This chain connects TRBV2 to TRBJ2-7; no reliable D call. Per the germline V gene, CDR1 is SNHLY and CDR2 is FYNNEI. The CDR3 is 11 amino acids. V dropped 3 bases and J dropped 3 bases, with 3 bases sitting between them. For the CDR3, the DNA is TGTGCCAGCAGTGATAGCTACGAGCAGTACTTC. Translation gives CASSDSYEQYF.